These 21 T cell receptor beta chains share one sample of origin, sequenced in a study of metastatic and nonmetastatic thyroid tumors. TCRdb called clones again from the PCR reads with MiXCR. Among roughly 40,000 clones, about 17% were seen once, and the ten largest hold approximately 3.9%. The entire patient cohort was treatment-naive prior to thyroid surgery. Sequencing was carried out using blood. The receptors shown here come from a female donor with papillary thyroid cancer or a benign thyroid nodule (not recorded which). Some clones in this sample may be carry-over from other donors' samples.

This clone was picked up many times. Within the sample, other DNA sequences also encode this same CDR3. The CDR3 reads CASSDGLAGGEQFF. The CDR3 nucleotides are TGTGCCAGCAGTGACGGACTAGCGGGGGGTGAGCAGTTCTTC. The J gene is TRBJ2-1, the V gene TRBV6-4, with 14 positions matching TRBD2. CDR1 and CDR2 (germline): MRHNA, SNTAGT. This CDR3 spans 14 amino acids. V was clipped by 2 bases and J by 9 bases; unmatched bases: 0.

This clone was picked up many times. The chain links TRBV11-1 to TRBJ1-1; D is possibly TRBD1 (5 bases). The CDR3 spans 14 residues. The ends were cut back, 5 bases at V and 5 bases at J, with 15 bases in the middle. The germline V gene has CDR1 SGHAT and CDR2 FQDESV (reference sequence). The DNA for the CDR3 is TGTGCCAGCAGCCCCGTGGGGGGGGGAACTGAAGCTTTCTTT. Translated: CASSPVGGGTEAFF.

This clone was recorded a few times. The V gene is TRBV27, the J gene TRBJ1-6; TRBD1 might be the D (5 bases). This CDR3 contains 16 residues. V was cut by 7 bases and J by 7 bases, with 20 bases left in between. The germline CDR1 and CDR2 sequences are MNHEY and SMNVEV (reference sequence). The DNA for the CDR3 is TGTGCCAGCATTTTCCGGGGGGGGATGGTGAATTCACCCCTCCACTTT. This translates into CASIFRGGMVNSPLHF.

This sequence joins TRBV27 and TRBJ2-7; D is tentatively TRBD1 or TRBD2 (6 bases each). The CDR3 runs to 15 residues. Per germline, CDR1 MNHEY and CDR2 SMNVEV (reference sequence). The germline V and J ends were trimmed by 6 bases and 5 bases, with 20 bases remaining between them. CDR3 nucleotide sequence: TGTGCCAGCAGACCCACGGGGGCCCTTCTCCACGAGCAGTACTTC. Translated, it gives CASRPTGALLHEQYF.

This clone was recorded at least ten times. The V gene is TRBV9, the J gene TRBJ1-1, with D unclear. In germline, CDR1 is SGDLS, CDR2 YYNGEE. Deletions cut 3 bases from V and 3 bases from J, with 15 bases between. CDR3 size: 15 residues. The CDR3 region has the DNA TGTGCCAGCAGCGCACAAGTGGGTCGTGACACTGAAGCTTTCTTT. Translation gives CASSAQVGRDTEAFF.

This clone was picked up many times. This chain joins TRBV7-8 and TRBJ2-7; D not certain. Trimming left V 3 bases short and J 1 base short, with 13 bases between. CDR1 and CDR2 (germline): SGHVS, FQNEAQ. CDR3 length equals 15 residues. For the CDR3, the DNA is TGTGCCAGCAGCTTCCACCCGTTGGGGTCCTACGAGCAGTACTTC. It translates to CASSFHPLGSYEQYF.

This clone was counted many times. Other DNA sequences in the sample encode the same CDR3. The chain links TRBV10-3 to TRBJ2-5, with D perhaps TRBD1 (6 bases). V was cut by 6 bases and J by 3 bases, with 14 bases left in between. This CDR3 has 14 residues. CDR1 and CDR2 (germline): ENHRY, SYGVKD. CDR3 in DNA: TGTGCCATCAGCCCCGGGACACTGAAAGAGACCCAGTACTTC. Translated: CAISPGTLKETQYF.

Many counts were recorded for this clone. The chain joins TRBV4-1 to TRBJ1-4; TRBD1 matches 8 bases. Looked up from germline, CDR1 is MGHRA and CDR2 is YSYEKL. The CDR3 runs to 16 residues. Trimming cost V 0 bases and J 10 bases; bases outside gene matches: 10. The CDR3 loop reads CASSQDPQGARGKLFF. CDR3 coding DNA: TGCGCCAGCAGCCAAGATCCCCAGGGGGCGCGTGGAAAACTGTTTTTT.

This rearrangement joins TRBV28 to TRBJ2-7; a possible D gene is TRBD2 (5 bases). Trimming shortened V by 7 bases and J by 2 bases, and 15 bases separated the two germline ends. This CDR3 is 14 amino acids long. The germline gives CDR1 MDHEN, CDR2 SYDVKM. CDR3 amino acids: CASKRGSLTYEQYF. As DNA, the CDR3 is TGTGCCAGCAAACGGGGTAGTTTAACCTACGAGCAGTACTTC.

In its sample, this clone was seen many times. The chain employs TRBV10-3 and TRBJ2-1; the D is unclear. Trimming stripped 7 bases from V and 7 bases from J, with 8 bases between. Looked up from germline, CDR1 is ENHRY and CDR2 is SYGVKD. CDR3 length: 11 residues. As DNA, the CDR3 is TGTGCCATCAAACGGATAAATGAGCAGTTCTTC. It codes for CAIKRINEQFF.

This clone was counted at least ten times. The chain uses TRBV20-1 and TRBJ2-2, with 10 bases lining up with TRBD2. J lost 5 bases, V lost 5 bases, and 8 bases had no gene match. The CDR3 runs 15 residues. Per germline, CDR1 DFQATT and CDR2 SNEGSKA (reference sequence). This chain's CDR3 is CSARLAGTMTGELFF. Written as DNA, the CDR3 is TGCAGTGCTCGACTAGCGGGTACCATGACCGGGGAGCTGTTTTTT.

The chain is built from TRBV11-3 and TRBJ2-7, with 7 bases aligning to TRBD2. V dropped 6 bases and J dropped 0; count of bases not matched to a gene: 8. This CDR3 is 15 amino acids long. Germline V gene data show CDR1 as SGHNT and CDR2 as YENEEA. The CDR3 bases are TGTGCCAGCAGGCTCCAGGGACTATTCTCCTACGAGCAGTACTTC. It yields the protein CASRLQGLFSYEQYF.

At least ten counts were recorded for this clone. The J gene is TRBJ2-3, the V gene TRBV7-3, with D perhaps matching TRBD2 (5 bases). The germline gives CDR1 SGHTA, CDR2 FQGTGA. CDR3 length: 14 residues. V was clipped by 3 bases and J by 0 bases, with 7 bases between them. CDR3 bases: TGTGCCAGCAGCTTGAGCGGAAGCACAGATACGCAGTATTTT. The encoded protein is CASSLSGSTDTQYF.

The chain uses TRBV7-2 and TRBJ2-7, with D tentatively TRBD1 or TRBD2 (6 bases each). The CDR3 loop spans 14 amino acids. V dropped 5 bases and J dropped 7 bases, with 18 bases sitting between them. Germline CDR1 reads SGHTA; CDR2 reads FQGNSA. The CDR3 sequence: CASSPTWGAGEQYF. CDR3 sequence (DNA): TGTGCCAGCAGCCCAACATGGGGGGCAGGGGAGCAGTACTTC. Filled out from reference TRBV7-2 and TRBJ2-7, the complete variable domain reads GAGVSQSPSNKVTEKGKDVELRCDPISGHTALYWYRQSLGQGLEFLIYFQGNSAPDKSGLPSDRFSAERTGGSVSTLTIQRTQQEDSAVYLCASSPTWGAGEQYFGPGTRLTVT.

This clone was picked up many times. The rearrangement joins TRBV29-1 to TRBJ2-7; D possibly matches TRBD1 or TRBD2 (6 bases each). Germline lookup yields CDR1 SQVTM and CDR2 ANQGSEA. V lost 5 bases, J lost 6 bases, and 26 bases lay in between. The CDR3 totals 16 residues. CDR3 in amino acids: CSVQSRSPGAIGEQYF. The CDR3 DNA reads TGCAGCGTTCAGTCACGATCTCCGGGGGCCATAGGCGAGCAGTACTTC.

The chain joins TRBV6-5 to TRBJ2-5; D not certain. The CDR3 totals 12 residues. Germline CDR1 is MNHEY and CDR2 is SVGAGI. The V and J ends lost 8 bases and 4 bases respectively, with 11 bases between them. As DNA, the CDR3 is TGTGCCAGCGGAGACTTTGCAGAGACCCAGTACTTC. Its protein product is CASGDFAETQYF.

Ten or more counts support this clone. The rearrangement links TRBV11-1 to TRBJ2-1; 7 nucleotides agree with TRBD2. CDR3 length equals 15 residues. The V gene end was trimmed by 7 bases and the J gene end by 0 bases; junction bases not matched to a gene: 6. CDR1 is SGHAT and CDR2 is FQDESV in the germline V gene (reference sequence). CDR3 sequence: CASTSSGSSYNEQFF. The CDR3 nucleotides are TGTGCCAGCACCTCTAGCGGAAGCTCCTACAATGAGCAGTTCTTC.

This sequence joins TRBV6-1 and TRBJ1-5; 10 positions agree with TRBD1. CDR1 MNHNS and CDR2 SASEGT come from the germline V gene. The length of the CDR3 is 15 residues. The junction had 7 bases not matched to a gene; V was cut back by 5 bases and J by 6 bases. The CDR3 DNA reads TGTGCCAGCAGTTGGGGACAGGGGTACTGTCAGCCCCAGCATTTT. This encodes CASSWGQGYCQPQHF.

The table lists this clone with many counts. The chain employs TRBV5-1 and TRBJ1-5, with D uncertain. The CDR3 contains 13 residues. From germline, CDR1 is SGHRS and CDR2 YFSETQ. Trimming shortened V by 5 bases and J by 3 bases, and 9 bases separated the two germline ends. The CDR3 sequence is CASSPGDNQPQHF. For the CDR3, the DNA is TGCGCCAGCAGTCCCGGGGACAATCAGCCCCAGCATTTT.

The sample holds many counts of this clone. This chain joins TRBV4-1 and TRBJ2-7; a weak D match, TRBD1 (6 bases). The CDR3 covers 14 residues. V was trimmed by 1 base and J by 3 bases, leaving 10 bases between them. Germline lookup yields CDR1 MGHRA and CDR2 YSYEKL. The CDR3 sequence: CASSQGSGDYEQYF. CDR3 sequence (DNA): TGCGCCAGCAGCCAAGGTTCAGGGGACTACGAGCAGTACTTC.

The chain links TRBV7-6 to TRBJ1-2, with 7 bases identical to TRBD1. The junction had 18 bases not matched to a gene; V was cut back by 5 bases and J by 0 bases. The CDR3 is 19 residues long. Germline V gives CDR1 SGHVS, CDR2 FNYEAQ. The CDR3 DNA reads as TGTGCCAGCAGCGCTAGAGTAAGGGACAGCATAAATACTAACTATGGCTACACCTTC. Residues: CASSARVRDSINTNYGYTF.